This TCR beta chain was identified in a study of T-cell reconstitution after alpha-beta-depleted transplantation in children. General observations from the study: Surviving recipient T cells and thymic progenitors underlay high day-60 TCRbeta diversity in some patients. A year had passed since transplant, and T-cell counts and diversity by then came mostly from newly produced T cells. In patients about two months after transplant, alpha-beta T cells reportedly arose from several hundred expanded graft clones.

In its sample, this clonotype was seen many times. Antigen specificity is unknown. Germline CDR1 SGHNT, CDR2 YENEEA. V gave up 0 bases and J gave up 8 bases, with 5 bases separating them. The CDR3 is made up of 12 amino acids. Unique molecular identifiers were built into the TCRbeta library. TCRdb processed the PCR reads anew with MiXCR; each CDR3 protein has one entry. The sample has some 43,000 distinct CDR3 sequences, around 9.2% seen once. The starting material was PBMCs, mostly from graft donor cells, obtained 60 days after TCRalphabeta/CD19-depleted stem cell transplant. This chain connects TRBV11-3 to TRBJ2-1; D unclear. This receptor was obtained from a male patient aged 2-10 years who had a stem cell transplant for chronic granulomatous disease, so the T cells may come from the graft donor. The CDR3 DNA sequence: TGTGCCAGCAGCTTAGAGTCCCATGAGCAGTTCTTC. Protein product: CASSLESHEQFF.